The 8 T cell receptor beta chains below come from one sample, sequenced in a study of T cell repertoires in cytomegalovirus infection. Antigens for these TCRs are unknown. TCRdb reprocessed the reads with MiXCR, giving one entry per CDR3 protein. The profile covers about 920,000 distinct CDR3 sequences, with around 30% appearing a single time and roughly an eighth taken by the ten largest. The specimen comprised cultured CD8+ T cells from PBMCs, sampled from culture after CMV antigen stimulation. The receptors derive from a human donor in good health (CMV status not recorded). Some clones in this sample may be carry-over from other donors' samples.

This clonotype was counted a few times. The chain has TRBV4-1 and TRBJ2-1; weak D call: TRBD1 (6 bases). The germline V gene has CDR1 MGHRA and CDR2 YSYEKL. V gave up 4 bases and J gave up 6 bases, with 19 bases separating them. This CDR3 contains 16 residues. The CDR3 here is CASSRVIGGIGNEQFF. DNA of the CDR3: TGCGCCAGCAGCCGCGTAATAGGGGGTATTGGCAATGAGCAGTTCTTC.

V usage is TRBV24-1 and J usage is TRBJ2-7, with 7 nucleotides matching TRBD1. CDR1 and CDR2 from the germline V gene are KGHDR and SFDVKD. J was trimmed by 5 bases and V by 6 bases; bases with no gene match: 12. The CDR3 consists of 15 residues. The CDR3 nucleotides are TGTGCCACCAGTCTAAATTACAGGGGCGGAAACGAGCAGTACGTC. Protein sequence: CATSLNYRGGNEQYV.

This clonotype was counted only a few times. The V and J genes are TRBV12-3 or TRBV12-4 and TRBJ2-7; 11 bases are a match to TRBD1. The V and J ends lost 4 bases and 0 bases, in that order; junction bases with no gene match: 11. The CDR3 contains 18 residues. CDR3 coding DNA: TGTGCCAGCAGTTGGCGGACAGGGGGCAAAGACGCCTCCTACGAGCAGTACTTC. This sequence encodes CASSWRTGGKDASYEQYF.

CDR3 in amino acids: CSARTPGQGKYNEQFF. The DNA for the CDR3 is TGCAGTGCTAGAACCCCAGGACAGGGGAAATACAATGAGCAGTTCTTC. The chain carries TRBV20-1 and TRBJ2-1, with TRBD1 matching 9 bases. From germline, CDR1 is DFQATT and CDR2 SNEGSKA (reference sequence). The V and J ends lost 2 bases and 4 bases, in that order; junction bases with no gene match: 9. This CDR3 region has 16 residues.

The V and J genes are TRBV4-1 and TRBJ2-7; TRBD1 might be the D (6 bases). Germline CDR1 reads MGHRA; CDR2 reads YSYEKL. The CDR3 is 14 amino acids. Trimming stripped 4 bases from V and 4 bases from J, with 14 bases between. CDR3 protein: CASSPGTFGYEQYF. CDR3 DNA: TGCGCCAGCAGCCCCGGGACATTTGGGTACGAGCAGTACTTC.

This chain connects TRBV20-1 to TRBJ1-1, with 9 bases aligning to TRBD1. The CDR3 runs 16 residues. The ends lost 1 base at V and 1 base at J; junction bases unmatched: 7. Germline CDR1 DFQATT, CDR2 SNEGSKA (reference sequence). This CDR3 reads CSARGTGEGWNTEAFF. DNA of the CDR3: TGCAGTGCTAGAGGGACAGGGGAGGGGTGGAACACTGAAGCTTTCTTT.

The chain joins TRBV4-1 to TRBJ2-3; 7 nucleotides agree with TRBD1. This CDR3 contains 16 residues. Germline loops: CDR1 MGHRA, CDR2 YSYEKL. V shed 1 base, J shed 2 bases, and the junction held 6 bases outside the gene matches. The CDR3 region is CASSQGDDRATDTQYF. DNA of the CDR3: TGCGCCAGCAGCCAAGGGGACGACAGGGCCACAGATACGCAGTATTTT.

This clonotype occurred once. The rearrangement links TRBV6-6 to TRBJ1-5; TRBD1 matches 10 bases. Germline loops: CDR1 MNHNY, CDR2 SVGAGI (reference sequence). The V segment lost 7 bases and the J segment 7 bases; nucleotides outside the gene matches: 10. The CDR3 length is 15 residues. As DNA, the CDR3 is TGTGCCAGCACCCAGGACAGGGGGATTCGGCAGCCCCAGCATTTT. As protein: CASTQDRGIRQPQHF.